What follows describes a single T cell receptor (beta chain). This clonotype was counted a few times. What this receptor recognizes is not known. No per-base quality is available; no much larger clone lies one base away. The sample belongs to a study of T-cell memory formation after mild COVID-19 (dated by TCRdb to about 2021). About the study as a whole: TCR sequence clusters from the two donors were found to be largely donor specific. Longitudinal TCRalpha and TCRbeta repertoire sequencing tracked T-cell clones expanding and contracting after mild COVID-19 in a couple of donors. Two young, previously healthy adult volunteers made up the cohort, one male and one female.

The paper as a whole reports these results and caveats: Contracting CD4+ clones appeared mostly in the CM and EM memory subsets, whereas CD8+ clones were enriched in EMRA. Only two mild cases were covered by the study, and larger cohorts that include severe cases with pre-infection samples were considered necessary. SARS-CoV-2 specificity was not confirmed for the second-wave clones peaking on day 37. Some responding clones were detected in pre-infection memory, which suggested that pre-existing cross-reactive memory T cells had joined the SARS-CoV-2 response. From day 15 to 85, contracting clones showed balanced CD4/CD8 phenotypes, whereas a second wave of clones that expanded from day 15 to 37 leaned towards CD4+.

PBMCs were isolated by Ficoll-Paque density gradient centrifugation. Reads for this sample came from an Illumina NovaSeq 6000. cDNA libraries for TCRalpha and TCRbeta were prepared by 5'RACE using constant-segment primers, with sample barcodes and unique molecular identifiers added. RNA was extracted from every sample with Trizol reagent. Libraries were amplified in two PCR steps, with a second sample barcode and Illumina TruSeq adapters added in the second step. Libraries were sequenced on an Illumina NovaSeq with 2 x 150 bp paired-end reads. The paper's data handling went like this. The reads were demultiplexed and collapsed into UMI-guided consensus sequences using migec v1.2.7. Using mixcr v2.1.11, UMI consensuses were aligned to TRA and TRB V and J templates and then assembled into clonotypes. A clonotype was counted as expanded or contracted only if both edgeR and NoisET called the change significant, with noise models trained on biological replicates. For edgeR calls, the thresholds were a false discovery rate-adjusted p below 0.01 and a log2 fold-change of 1. As an exploratory analysis of dynamics, max-normalized trajectories of the 1000 most abundant clonotypes were examined with PCA combined with hierarchical clustering. Separately sequenced CD4+ and CD8+ repertoires were used to assign the CD4 or CD8 phenotype of responding clones. Through fastp at Q25 and MiXCR, TCRdb rebuilt clones from the public reads, retaining in-frame beta chains. Every distinct CDR3 protein forms one entry, paired with its most common genes and DNA. The V and J calls come from TCRdb's annotation, not from the publication. The table for this sample lists fewer than 400,000 distinct CDR3 sequences; roughly 13% of them were counted only once. Around 21% of the sample comes from the top ten.

CDR1 and CDR2 were assigned from the germline V gene as LGHNA and YSLEER. Germline trimming: 0 bases from V, 0 bases from J; junction bases outside gene matches: 2. The CDR3 holds 16 amino acids from the cysteine to the phenylalanine. The sequence is cut down to CDR3 DNA, 48 bases in frame from base 1. The specimen was PBMCs or a T cell subset sorted from them (not recorded which). The rearrangement combines TRBV4-3 with TRBJ2-3, with 8 bases matching TRBD2. This TCR was sampled from a man between 18 and 29 years old who had mild COVID-19 (a few samples of this study predate the infection). The sample titles of this study are shuffled in the database, so cell type and time point are left out; the donor was told from shared clones. The DNA sequence reads TGCGCCAGCAGCCAAGATCCGGGGGGGAGCACAGATACGCAGTATTTT. Its amino acids are CASSQDPGGSTDTQYF.